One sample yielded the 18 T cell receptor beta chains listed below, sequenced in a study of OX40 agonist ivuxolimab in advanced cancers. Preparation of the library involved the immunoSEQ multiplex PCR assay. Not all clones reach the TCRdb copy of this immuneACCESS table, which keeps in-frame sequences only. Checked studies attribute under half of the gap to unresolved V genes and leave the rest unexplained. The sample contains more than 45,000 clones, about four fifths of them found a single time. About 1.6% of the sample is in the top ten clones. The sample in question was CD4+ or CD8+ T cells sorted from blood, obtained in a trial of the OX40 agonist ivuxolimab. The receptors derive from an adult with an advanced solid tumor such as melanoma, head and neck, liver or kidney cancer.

CDR3 residues: CATSRDGAGGLGKTQYF. The CDR3 DNA is TGTGCCACCAGCAGAGATGGGGCGGGAGGGCTCGGAAAGACCCAGTACTTC. V is TRBV15 and J is TRBJ2-5; 9 bases are a match to TRBD2. V dropped 0 bases and J dropped 6; count of bases not matched to a gene: 11. The CDR3 contains 17 residues. In germline, CDR1 is LNHNV, CDR2 YYDKDF (reference sequence).

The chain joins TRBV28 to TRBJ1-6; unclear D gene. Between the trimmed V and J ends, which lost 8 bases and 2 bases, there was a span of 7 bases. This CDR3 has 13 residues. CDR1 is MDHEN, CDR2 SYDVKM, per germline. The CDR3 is CASGSPYNSPLHF. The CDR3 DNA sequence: TGTGCCAGCGGGTCCCCCTATAATTCACCCCTCCACTTT.

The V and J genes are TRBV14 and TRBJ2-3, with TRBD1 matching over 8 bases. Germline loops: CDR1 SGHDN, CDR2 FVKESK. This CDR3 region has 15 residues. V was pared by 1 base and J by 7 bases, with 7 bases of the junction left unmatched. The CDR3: CASSQVWQGANTQYF. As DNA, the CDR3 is TGTGCCAGCAGCCAAGTTTGGCAGGGGGCAAATACGCAGTATTTT.

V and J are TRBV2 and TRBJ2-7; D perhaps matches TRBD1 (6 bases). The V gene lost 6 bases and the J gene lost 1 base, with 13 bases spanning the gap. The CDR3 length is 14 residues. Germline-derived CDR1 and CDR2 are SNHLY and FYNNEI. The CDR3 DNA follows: TGTGCCAGCAGAAAGACAGGCCTTTCCTACGAGCAGTACTTC. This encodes CASRKTGLSYEQYF.

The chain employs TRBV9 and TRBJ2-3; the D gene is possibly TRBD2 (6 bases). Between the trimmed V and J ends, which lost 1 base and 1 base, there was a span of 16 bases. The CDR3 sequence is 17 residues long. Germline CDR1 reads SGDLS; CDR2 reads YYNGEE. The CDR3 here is CASSVSSPTGGTDTQYF. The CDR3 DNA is TGTGCCAGCAGCGTAAGTTCCCCGACGGGGGGCACAGATACGCAGTATTTT.

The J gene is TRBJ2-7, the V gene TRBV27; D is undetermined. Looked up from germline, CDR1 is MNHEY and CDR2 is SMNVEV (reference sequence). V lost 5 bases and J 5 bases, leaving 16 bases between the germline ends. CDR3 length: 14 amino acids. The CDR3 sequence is CASSREDRKDEQYF. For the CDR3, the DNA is TGTGCCAGCAGTCGCGAGGACCGAAAGGACGAGCAGTACTTC.

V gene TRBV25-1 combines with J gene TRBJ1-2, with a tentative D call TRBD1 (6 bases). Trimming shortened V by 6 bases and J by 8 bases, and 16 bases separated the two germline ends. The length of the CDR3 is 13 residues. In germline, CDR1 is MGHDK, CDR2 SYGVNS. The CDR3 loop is CASRGDTGRGYTF. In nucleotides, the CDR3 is TGTGCCAGCAGGGGGGACACCGGACGCGGCTACACCTTC.

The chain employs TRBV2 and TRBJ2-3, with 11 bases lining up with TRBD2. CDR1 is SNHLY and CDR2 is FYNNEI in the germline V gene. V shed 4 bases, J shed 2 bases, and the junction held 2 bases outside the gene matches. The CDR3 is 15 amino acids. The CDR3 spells CASSATSGNTDTQYF. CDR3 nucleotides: TGTGCCAGCAGTGCGACTAGCGGGAACACAGATACGCAGTATTTT.

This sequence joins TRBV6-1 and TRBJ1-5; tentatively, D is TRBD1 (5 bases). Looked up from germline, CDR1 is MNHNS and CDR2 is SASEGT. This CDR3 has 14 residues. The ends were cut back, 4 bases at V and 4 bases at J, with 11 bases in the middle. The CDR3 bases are TGTGCCAGCAGTGCACTACAGGAGAATCAGCCCCAGCATTTT. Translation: CASSALQENQPQHF.

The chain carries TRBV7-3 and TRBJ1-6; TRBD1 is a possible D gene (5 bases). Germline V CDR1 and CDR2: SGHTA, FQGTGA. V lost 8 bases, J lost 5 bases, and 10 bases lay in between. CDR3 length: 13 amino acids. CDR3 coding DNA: TGTGCCAGCTCGAGGGGAAATAATTCACCCCTCCACTTT. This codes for CASSRGNNSPLHF.

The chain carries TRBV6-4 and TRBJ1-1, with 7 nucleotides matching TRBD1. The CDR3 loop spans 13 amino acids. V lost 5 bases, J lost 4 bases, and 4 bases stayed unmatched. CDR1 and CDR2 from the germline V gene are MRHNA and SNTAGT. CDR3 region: CASSRGLGTEAFF. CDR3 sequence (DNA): TGTGCCAGCAGTAGGGGGCTGGGCACTGAAGCTTTCTTT.

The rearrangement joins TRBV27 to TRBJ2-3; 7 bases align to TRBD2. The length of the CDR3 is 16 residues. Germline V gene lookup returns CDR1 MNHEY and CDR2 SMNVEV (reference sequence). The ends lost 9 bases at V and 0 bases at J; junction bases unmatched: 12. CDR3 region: CASQVSGGTSTDTQYF. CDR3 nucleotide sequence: TGTGCCAGTCAAGTCTCGGGAGGTACTAGCACAGATACGCAGTATTTT.

The CDR3 here is CASSSGPNQETQYF. The CDR3 DNA is TGTGCCAGCTCATCCGGACCCAACCAAGAGACCCAGTACTTC. This chain connects TRBV18 to TRBJ2-5; unclear D gene. V was clipped by 5 bases and J by 0 bases, with 10 bases between them. Germline-derived CDR1 and CDR2 are KGHSH and LQKENI. There are 14 residues in the CDR3.

This CDR3 reads CASSQDGRPSGANVLTF. CDR3 sequence (DNA): TGCGCCAGCAGCCAAGACGGGCGGCCCTCTGGGGCCAACGTCCTGACTTTC. The chain couples TRBV4-1 to TRBJ2-6; D is unclear. The V gene lost 0 bases and the J gene lost 0 bases, with 9 bases spanning the gap. The CDR3 is made up of 17 amino acids. Germline V gives CDR1 MGHRA, CDR2 YSYEKL.

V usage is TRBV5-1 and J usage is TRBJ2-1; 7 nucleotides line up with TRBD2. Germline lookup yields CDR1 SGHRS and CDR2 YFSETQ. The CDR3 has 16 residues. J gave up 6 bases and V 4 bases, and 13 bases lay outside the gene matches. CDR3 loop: CASSRELAENLNEQFF. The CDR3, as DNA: TGCGCCAGCAGCCGTGAGCTAGCGGAGAACCTCAATGAGCAGTTCTTC.

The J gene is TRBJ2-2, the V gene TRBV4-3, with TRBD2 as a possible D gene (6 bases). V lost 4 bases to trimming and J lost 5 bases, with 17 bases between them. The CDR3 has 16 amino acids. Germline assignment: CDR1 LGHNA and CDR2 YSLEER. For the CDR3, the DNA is TGCGCCAGCAGCCCAAACGGGGGTAGCTCGACCGGGGAGCTGTTTTTT. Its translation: CASSPNGGSSTGELFF.

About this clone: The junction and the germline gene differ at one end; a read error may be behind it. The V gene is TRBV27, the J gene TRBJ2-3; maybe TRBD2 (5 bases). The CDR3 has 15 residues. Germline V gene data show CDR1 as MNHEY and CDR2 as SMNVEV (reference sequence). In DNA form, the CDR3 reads TGCCAGCAATCAAGCGGACGGGTCAGCACAGATACGCAGTATTTT. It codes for CQQSSGRVSTDTQYF.

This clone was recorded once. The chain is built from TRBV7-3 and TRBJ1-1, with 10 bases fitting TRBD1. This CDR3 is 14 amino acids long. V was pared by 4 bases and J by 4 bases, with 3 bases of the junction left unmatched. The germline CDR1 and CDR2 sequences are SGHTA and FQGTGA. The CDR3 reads CASSSGQGITEAFF. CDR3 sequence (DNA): TGTGCCAGCAGCTCGGGACAGGGGATCACTGAAGCTTTCTTT.